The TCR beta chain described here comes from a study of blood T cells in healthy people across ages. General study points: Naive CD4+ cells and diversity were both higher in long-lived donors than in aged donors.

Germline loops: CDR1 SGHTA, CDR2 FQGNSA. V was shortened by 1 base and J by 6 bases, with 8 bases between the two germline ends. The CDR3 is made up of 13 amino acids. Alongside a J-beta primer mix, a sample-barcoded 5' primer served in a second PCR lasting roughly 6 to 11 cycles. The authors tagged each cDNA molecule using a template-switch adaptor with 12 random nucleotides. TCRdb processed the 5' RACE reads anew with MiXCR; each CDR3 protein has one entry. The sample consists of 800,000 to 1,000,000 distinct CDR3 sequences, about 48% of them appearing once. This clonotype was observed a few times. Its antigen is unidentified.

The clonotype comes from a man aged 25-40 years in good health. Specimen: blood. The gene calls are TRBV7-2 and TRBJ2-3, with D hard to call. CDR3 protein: CASSLEFGDTQYF. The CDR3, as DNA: TGTGCCAGCAGCTTAGAGTTCGGGGATACGCAGTATTTT.